This T cell receptor beta chain stems from a study of blood T cell repertoires in COVID-19. Overall study: In each case, the material was cDNA or gDNA derived from T cells, B-cell-depleted T cells, or PBMCs.

In the study's own analysis: Amplification of reference gene primers was used by the study to estimate nucleated cell counts. The assay was immunoSEQ multiplex PCR, and TCRdb's table has in-frame clones only and misses some. D and trimming come from the DNA, and the V and J calls and clone size come from that table. The table has 300,000 to 350,000 clones, around 91% seen once. The receptor was derived from a woman aged 18-29 years who had recovered from COVID-19. Sequenced: peripheral blood.

This chain's CDR3 is CASSPGGRANQPQHF. The CDR3 DNA sequence: TGTGCCAGCAGTCCCGGGGGGAGGGCCAATCAGCCCCAGCATTTT. The V call is TRBV6-2 or TRBV6-3, the J call TRBJ1-5, with D possibly TRBD1 on 5 matching bases. Germline V gives CDR1 MNHEY, CDR2 SVGEGT. The CDR3 consists of 15 residues. The V end was cut by 5 bases, the J end by 3 bases, with 14 bases between.